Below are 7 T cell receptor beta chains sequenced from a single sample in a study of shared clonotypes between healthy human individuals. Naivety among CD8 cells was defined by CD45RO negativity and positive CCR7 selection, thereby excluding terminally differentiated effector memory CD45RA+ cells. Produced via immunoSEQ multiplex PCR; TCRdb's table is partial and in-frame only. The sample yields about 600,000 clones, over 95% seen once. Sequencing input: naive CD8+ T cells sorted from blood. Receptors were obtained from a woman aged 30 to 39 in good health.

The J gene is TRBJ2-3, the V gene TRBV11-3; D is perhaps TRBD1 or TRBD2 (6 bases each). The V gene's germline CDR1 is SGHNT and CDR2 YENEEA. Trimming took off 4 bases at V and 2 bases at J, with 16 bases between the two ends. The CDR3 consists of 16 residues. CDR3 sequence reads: CASSSERGAYTDTQYF. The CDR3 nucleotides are TGTGCCAGCAGCTCCGAGAGGGGGGCCTACACAGATACGCAGTATTTT.

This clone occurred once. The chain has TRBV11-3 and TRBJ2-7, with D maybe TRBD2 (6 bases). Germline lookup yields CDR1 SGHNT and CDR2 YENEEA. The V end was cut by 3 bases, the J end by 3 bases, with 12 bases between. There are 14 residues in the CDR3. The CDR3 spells CASSLGGTFYEQYF. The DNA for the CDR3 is TGTGCCAGCAGCTTGGGCGGGACCTTCTACGAGCAGTACTTC.

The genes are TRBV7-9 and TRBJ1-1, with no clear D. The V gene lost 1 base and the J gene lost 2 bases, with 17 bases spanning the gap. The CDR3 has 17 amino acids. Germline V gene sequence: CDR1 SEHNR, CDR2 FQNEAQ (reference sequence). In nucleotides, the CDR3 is TGTGCCAGCAGCTTAGGCCCCGGGCTTACTTCAAACACTGAAGCTTTCTTT. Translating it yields CASSLGPGLTSNTEAFF.

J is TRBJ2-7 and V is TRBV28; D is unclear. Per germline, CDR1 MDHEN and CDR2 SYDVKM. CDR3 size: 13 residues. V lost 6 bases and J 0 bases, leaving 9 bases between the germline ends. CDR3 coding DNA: TGTGCCAGCAGCCGGGTTTACTCCTACGAGCAGTACTTC. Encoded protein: CASSRVYSYEQYF.

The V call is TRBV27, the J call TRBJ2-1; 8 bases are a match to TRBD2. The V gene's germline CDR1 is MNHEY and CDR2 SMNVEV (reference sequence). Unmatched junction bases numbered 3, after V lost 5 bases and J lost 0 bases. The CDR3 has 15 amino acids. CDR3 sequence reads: CASSVAGFSYNEQFF. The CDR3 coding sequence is TGTGCCAGCAGTGTAGCGGGGTTCTCCTACAATGAGCAGTTCTTC.

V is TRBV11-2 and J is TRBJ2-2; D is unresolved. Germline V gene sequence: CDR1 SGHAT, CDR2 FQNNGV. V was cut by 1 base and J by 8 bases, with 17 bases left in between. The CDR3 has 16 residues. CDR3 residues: CASSLGAYQRLGELFF. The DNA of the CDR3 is TGTGCCAGCAGCTTAGGGGCGTATCAGCGTTTAGGGGAGCTGTTTTTT.

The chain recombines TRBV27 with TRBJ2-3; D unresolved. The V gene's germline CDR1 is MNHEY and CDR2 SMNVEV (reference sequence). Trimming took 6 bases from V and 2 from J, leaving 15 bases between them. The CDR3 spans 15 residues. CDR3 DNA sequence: TGTGCCAGCAGCCTGACAAACCATCTCACAGATACGCAGTATTTT. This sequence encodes CASSLTNHLTDTQYF.